This TCR beta chain appears in the sequencing data of a study of tumor-infiltrating lymphocytes in primary liver carcinoma. Study background: The five patients, who were men and women, ranged in age from 30 to 69 years.

Joint extraction of RNA and DNA used about 17-31 mg of bulk tissue that was unsorted. Tumors were each sampled at five separate regions. Every tumor sample held more than 80% viable tumor cells. The germline gives CDR1 SGHNT, CDR2 YYREEE (reference sequence). This CDR3 is 15 amino acids long. A note on this clonotype: One end of the junction varies from germline; a read error may be responsible.

With a constant-region primer, TCR beta cDNA was made from about 0.55 ug of total RNA. It was through three nested multiplex PCR rounds of slightly modified ARM-PCR that TCR beta libraries arose. TRBV1-TRBV30 forward primers and a C-beta reverse primer were used in the first two PCR rounds, which each ran for around 10 cycles. TCRdb reanalysed the multiplex PCR reads using MiXCR and keeps one entry per CDR3 protein. The sample contains approximately 79,000 distinct CDR3 sequences, over 60% of which appear only once. The specimen sequenced was liver tumor tissue from sampling region 4. Specified subset: tumor region T4, right-lateral pole. This sequence was found in a man aged 35-49 years with primary liver carcinoma and hepatitis B virus infection. The chain has TRBV5-4 and TRBJ1-1; no clear D. Here the CDR3 reads CASSTFRGSNTEASF. As DNA, the CDR3 is TGTGCCAGCAGCACTTTTCGGGGATCGAACACTGAAGCTTCCTTT.